Sequencing of this TCR beta chain was carried out in a study of T-cell memory formation after mild COVID-19. Background on the study: Largely, TCR clusters stayed within a single donor. Findings and limits, study-wide: CD4+ clones that contracted lay mainly in CM and EM; CD8+ ones lay in EMRA. Some SARS-CoV-2-responding clones were already detected in memory before infection.

Remarks on this clonotype: Its antigen is not identified.

Barcoded TCR alpha and TCR beta cDNA libraries with UMIs came from 5'RACE using constant-segment primers. MiXCR, run by TCRdb on the 5' RACE reads, gives a single entry per CDR3 protein. The repertoire consists of hundreds of thousands of distinct CDR3 sequences, with around a sixth occurring once and the leading ten covering about a fifth. CDR3 length: 15 amino acids. V lost 1 base to trimming and J lost 5 bases; unmatched junction nucleotides: 5. Per germline, CDR1 KGHDR and CDR2 SFDVKD. The receptor was isolated from a man between 18 and 29 years old who had mild COVID-19 (a few samples of this study predate the infection). Cell type and time point are not known. The specimen sequenced was PBMCs or a T cell subset sorted from them (not recorded which). The chain recombines TRBV24-1 with TRBJ2-5; 8 bases are shared with TRBD2. The CDR3 coding sequence is TGTGCCACCAGTGATTTTGCGGGGGGACCGGAGACCCAGTACTTC. This encodes CATSDFAGGPETQYF.